This T cell receptor (beta chain) was found in a study of T cell responses to AZD1222 COVID-19 vaccine. The table lists this clone with a count of one. Its antigen is not identified. Trimming cost V 2 bases and J 3 bases, with 14 bases left between them. The CDR3 has 15 residues. CDR1 and CDR2 (germline): MNHNS, SASEGT. Whole-study findings and limits: Distributed over spike, vaccine-associated CD4 TCRs predominated at 160-218 and 743-854. Donors in the cohort were predominantly white British and more often female, and clonal diversity was possibly underestimated.

Sequencing used immunoSEQ multiplex PCR; TCRdb keeps in-frame clones, though not all of them. The table has 150,000 to 200,000 clones, roughly 93% seen once. The sequence was collected from an adult who received the MenACWY meningococcal vaccine as a control. The sample here was peripheral blood, taken 28 days after the second dose of the MenACWY control vaccine. The genes are TRBV6-1 and TRBJ2-7, with D tentatively TRBD1 (5 bases). The CDR3 spells CASSEQGRKFYEQYF. In nucleotides, the CDR3 is TGTGCCAGCAGTGAACAGGGCAGGAAATTCTACGAGCAGTACTTC.